This TCR beta chain is from a study of blood T cell repertoires in COVID-19. Study as a whole: There were acute and convalescent COVID-19 samples, and they came from the United States, Italy and Spain. Nucleic acid was either cDNA or gDNA, and it came from T cells, B-cell-depleted T cells, or PBMCs.

The CDR3 spans 16 residues. Germline V lookup: CDR1 SGHDN, CDR2 FVKESK. V dropped 4 bases and J dropped 3; count of bases not matched to a gene: 9. As originally analysed: Amplification with reference gene primers provided the estimates of nucleated cell counts. Data came from immunoSEQ multiplex PCR; TCRdb stores just in-frame clones and leaves some out. That table supplies the V and J calls and clone size; D and trimming were determined from the DNA. The table has approximately 83,000 clones, approximately 77% seen once; the top ten hold roughly a tenth. The receptor was derived from a woman of 80 years or more with acute or convalescent COVID-19. Sequencing was done on a sample of peripheral blood. This rearrangement joins TRBV14 to TRBJ1-1; TRBD1 agrees at 9 bases. CDR3 residues: CASSPGTGRSDTEAFF. CDR3 bases: TGTGCCAGCAGCCCCGGGACAGGGAGGTCGGACACTGAAGCTTTCTTT.